This T cell receptor (beta chain) was sequenced in a study of cytomegalovirus exposure and HLA in healthy donors. Across the study: An early release of data contained about 85 million unique TCRs, which came from HLA-typed donors. General observations from the study: The productive fraction for most TCR beta V segments was about 87% or about 30% in an earlier analysis. There were some public TCRs occurring in many donors, but most TCR sequences were rare.

Comments on this clone: Its specificity is unknown.

The PCR contained 60 Vbeta and 13 Jbeta primers. The assay was immunoSEQ multiplex PCR, and TCRdb's table has in-frame clones only and misses some. The table records approximately 150,000 clones, less than 85% of them present only once. The CDR3 sequence is 14 residues long. The V end lost 6 bases, the J end lost 5 bases, and 16 bases lay between the germline ends. Germline lookup yields CDR1 MNHEY and CDR2 SVGAGI. The sequence was collected from a middle-aged man in good health and CMV-seronegative. The sample was PBMCs. The J gene is TRBJ2-5, the V gene TRBV6-5, with D perhaps TRBD1 (5 bases). The CDR3 DNA reads as TGTGCCAGCAGGCGGCTGGCCCCAGGGGAGACCCAGTACTTC. This encodes CASRRLAPGETQYF.